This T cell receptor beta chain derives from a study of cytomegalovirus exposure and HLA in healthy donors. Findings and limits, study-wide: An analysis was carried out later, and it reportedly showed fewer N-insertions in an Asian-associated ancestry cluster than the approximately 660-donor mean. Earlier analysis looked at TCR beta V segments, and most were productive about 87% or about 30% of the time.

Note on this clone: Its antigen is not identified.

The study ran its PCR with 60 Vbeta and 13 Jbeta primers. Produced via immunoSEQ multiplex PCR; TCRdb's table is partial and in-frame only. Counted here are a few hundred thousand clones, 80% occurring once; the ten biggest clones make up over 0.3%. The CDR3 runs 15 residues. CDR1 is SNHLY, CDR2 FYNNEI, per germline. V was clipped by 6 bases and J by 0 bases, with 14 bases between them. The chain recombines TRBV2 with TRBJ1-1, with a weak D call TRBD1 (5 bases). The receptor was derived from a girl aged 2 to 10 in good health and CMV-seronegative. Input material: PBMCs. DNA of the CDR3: TGTGCCAGCAGGGGGGGGAGCAGCTTGAACACTGAAGCTTTCTTT. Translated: CASRGGSSLNTEAFF.